This T cell receptor beta chain was sequenced for a study of identical twins listed by TCRdb under 2016. Regarding the complete study: TCR alpha and beta repertoires from monozygotic twins, unrelated adults of various ages and cord blood were deep-sequenced to test whether fetal clonotypes persist. To rule out contamination, replicate twin experiments were performed at different times with different library preparation protocols. Here is what the overall study found, with its caveats: Conclusions relied on cross-sectional statistical analysis, since the same donors could not be followed over many years. Invariant T cells such as MAIT and iNKT could partly confound zero-insertion analyses, though diverse VJ usage argued against this for most clonotypes. Compared with coincidental sharing between unrelated individuals, out-of-frame TCR alpha sequences shared between twins had an excess of sequences with low generation probability. Abundant cord blood beta clonotypes had fewer insertions, young adult naive repertoires showed a similar but weaker trend, and memory repertoires showed no such trend. Excess twin sharing in beta out-of-frame sequences was weaker because fewer shared sequences lowered the signal-to-noise ratio. In monozygotic twins, recombination models systematically underestimated out-of-frame TCR alpha sharing, but the models matched the sharing seen between unrelated individuals.

Every donor was a healthy Caucasian. Three pairs of female monozygotic twins, all aged 18 to 29 years, made up the twin cohort. Positive isolation kits from Invitrogen were used to isolate the CD4+ and CD8+ T cell populations. For this clonotype: There is no known antigen for this receptor. Base quality data are lacking; no much larger clone is found one base away.

The germline V gene encodes CDR1 ENHRY and CDR2 SYGVKD. V is reduced by 0 bases and J by 2 bases, leaving a spacing of 7 bases between them. The CDR3 sequence holds 15 residues, the cysteine and phenylalanine included. Just the 45-base CDR3 DNA is kept, in frame starting at base 1. The library was produced with 5' RACE. The reads were generated on an Illumina HiSeq 2000. Template switching added a universal primer binding site, and the final cDNA carried a unique molecular identifier that allowed TCR cDNA molecules to be counted accurately. Specific primers in the conserved constant-segment region were used to synthesize first-strand cDNA for the TCR alpha and beta chains. To control for contamination, every cDNA library was double barcoded, receiving both a SMART-Mk sample barcode and Illumina barcodes. TruSeq adapter sequences, together with Illumina sample barcodes, were added in two successive PCR steps. The TCR alpha and beta cDNA libraries were sequenced on the Illumina HiSeq platform using custom primers. In the source study's methods: MiGEC was used to process raw reads and extract unique molecular identifiers, and MiXCR was used to find CDR3 positions. Recombination models were inferred per individual with the repgenHMM and IGoR tools using an EM algorithm. The analysis of shared clonotypes was done with the tcR package in R, with sharing normalized by the product of cloneset sizes. To study raw recombination free of thymic and clonal selection effects, out-of-frame nonproductive sequences were analyzed. The raw public reads went through TCRdb reprocessing: fastp at Q25, MiXCR clone calling, in-frame beta chains kept. Rows are unified per CDR3 protein, each entry keeping the most common DNA and genes. None of the V and J calls come from the authors' own analysis; TCRdb made them. The sample includes around 480,000 distinct CDR3 sequences, with 12% to 15% observed a single time. The ten top clones hold roughly 0.5% of the sample.

This sample was also put to use in a study of yellow fever vaccine responses in identical twins. The second investigation adds: The T cell response to vaccination in identical twins was reported by the authors to appear partly convergent and partly personalized. Focusing on identical twins, the study followed the T cell clones that responded to the vaccine, and did so with precision.

In this chain, TRBV10-3 is recombined with TRBJ2-2, with an unclear D gene assignment. Sample: CD4+ T cells sorted from blood. This clonotype was obtained from a woman in her late teens or twenties in good health. The base sequence is TGTGCCATCAGTGAGTCAGTGGGTAACACCGGGGAGCTGTTTTTT. The translation is CAISESVGNTGELFF.